This T cell receptor (beta chain) was identified during a study of CD8 T cells in Susac syndrome. General observations from the study: It was in TEMRA cells and active patients that Susac CD8+ clonal expansion peaked.

In germline, CDR1 is SGHNT, CDR2 YYREEE (reference sequence). Trimming removed 3 bases at V and 7 bases at J, with 14 bases between. This CDR3 spans 14 amino acids. Blood CD8+ and CD4+ T cells underwent high-throughput TCR beta sequencing. The TEMRA cells underwent FACS enrichment, while the CD8+ and CD4+ T cells underwent negative isolation. Random hexamers primed reverse transcription of about 0.5 to 1 ug RNA. It was immunoSEQ multiplex PCR that amplified TCR beta CDR3 across 54 Vbeta and 13 Jbeta. TCRdb re-analysed the immunoSEQ multiplex PCR reads in MiXCR, keeping a single row per CDR3 protein. The table lists tens of thousands of distinct CDR3 sequences, approximately 93% of them singletons, with roughly 0.47% in the top ten. Note on this clonotype: Its antigen is unidentified.

This chain connects TRBV5-4 to TRBJ2-1, with D perhaps TRBD1 or TRBD2 (6 bases each). The source of this sequence is a human donor with Susac syndrome. Sequencing was carried out using CD8+ T cells from PBMCs. DNA for the CDR3: TGTGCCAGCAGCTCCACCGGAGGGGGAAATGAGCAGTTCTTC. Its translation is CASSSTGGGNEQFF.